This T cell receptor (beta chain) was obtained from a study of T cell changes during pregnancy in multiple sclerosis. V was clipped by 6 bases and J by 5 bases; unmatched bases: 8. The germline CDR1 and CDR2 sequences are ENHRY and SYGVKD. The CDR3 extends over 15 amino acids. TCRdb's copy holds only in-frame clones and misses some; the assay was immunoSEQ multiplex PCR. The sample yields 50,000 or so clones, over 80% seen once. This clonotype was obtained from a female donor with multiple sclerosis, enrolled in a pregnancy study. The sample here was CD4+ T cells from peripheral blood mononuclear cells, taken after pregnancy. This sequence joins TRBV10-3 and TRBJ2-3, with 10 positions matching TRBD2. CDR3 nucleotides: TGTGCCATCAGGGATACTAGCGGGATGAGAGATACGCAGTATTTT. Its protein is CAIRDTSGMRDTQYF.